This T cell receptor beta chain comes out of a study of T cells in Graves' hyperthyroidism and ophthalmopathy. Looking at the study overall: Peripheral blood was taken when the disease was first diagnosed, before any treatment began. Study-level points and caveats: Peripheral blood also featured most of the thyroid clonotypes expanded above 0.001.

Investigators excluded patients with uncontrolled infection, other autoimmune disease, pregnancy or lactation. For the diagnoses, clinical symptoms, serum thyroxine and TRAb, thyroid ultrasound and orbital computed tomography were used. The TCR beta CDR3 regions underwent amplification using RNA transcripts as the source. The HTBI primer set was used in a first-round RT-PCR of the TCR CDR3. TCRdb re-called the multiplex PCR reads with MiXCR, one entry per CDR3 protein. The sample consists of about half a million distinct CDR3 sequences, around a quarter of them appearing once. This clonotype appeared a few times. Its antigen is currently unknown. The TCR was taken from a woman between 25 and 40 years old with Graves' ophthalmopathy. Material: blood.

The chain's CDR3 is CASSWTSEETQYF. CDR3 DNA: TGTGCCAGCAGTTGGACTAGCGAAGAGACCCAGTACTTC. The chain combines TRBV12-3 or TRBV12-4 with TRBJ2-5; TRBD2 matches 9 bases. The CDR3 totals 13 residues. V was pared by 4 bases and J by 3 bases, with 0 bases of the junction left unmatched.